This T cell receptor (beta chain) was identified during a study of T-cell reconstitution after alpha-beta-depleted transplantation in children (dated by TCRdb to the mid-2010s). With respect to the entire study: Using TCR repertoire profiling, the study followed T-cell immune reconstitution in a quantitative way in children after TCRalphabeta/CD19-depleted allogeneic hematopoietic cell transplantation.

Per the germline V gene (reference sequence), WNHNN is the CDR1 and SYGVQD is the CDR2. The CDR3 covers 14 residues, taking in both the cysteine and the phenylalanine. Only CDR3 DNA remains: 42 bases, in frame from the first base. V and J lose 0 bases and 0 bases, and a span of 6 bases separates them. Note on this clonotype: Its recognized antigen is unknown. No qualities accompany the bases; no much larger clone lies one base away.

The library was prepared using PCR. The data were produced on an Illumina HiSeq 2500. Molecular barcoding was employed in the preparation of TCR libraries, with unique molecular identifiers being used to normalize TCRbeta repertoire quantification. Using fastp at Q25 and MiXCR, TCRdb reprocessed the public reads and kept productive beta chains. Each entry is one CDR3 protein sequence, shown with its most common DNA and genes. The sample records about 340,000 distinct CDR3 sequences, about an eighth of which are singletons. 3.5% to 4.5% of the sample comes from the top ten. The sequence was collected from a human donor who donated a stem cell graft to a child with Fanconi anemia. This chain is built from TRBV10-1 and TRBJ2-7; confidence is insufficient to name the D gene. Sequencing used PBMCs, obtained from the stem cell graft. The DNA reads as follows: TGCGCCAGCAGTGAGTCGGGCAACTCCTACGAGCAGTACTTC. Protein translation: CASSESGNSYEQYF.